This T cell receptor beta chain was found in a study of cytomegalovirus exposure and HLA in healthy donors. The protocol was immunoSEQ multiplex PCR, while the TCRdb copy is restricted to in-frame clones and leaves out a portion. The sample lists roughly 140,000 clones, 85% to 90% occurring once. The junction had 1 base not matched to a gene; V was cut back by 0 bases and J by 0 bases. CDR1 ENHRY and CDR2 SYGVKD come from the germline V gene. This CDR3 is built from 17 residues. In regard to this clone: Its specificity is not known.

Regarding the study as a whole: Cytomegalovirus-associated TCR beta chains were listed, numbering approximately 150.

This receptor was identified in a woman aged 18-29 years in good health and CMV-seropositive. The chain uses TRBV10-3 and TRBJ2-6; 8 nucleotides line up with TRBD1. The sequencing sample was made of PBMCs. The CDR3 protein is CAISESGQASGANVLTF. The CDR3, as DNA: TGTGCCATCAGTGAGTCGGGACAGGCCTCTGGGGCCAACGTCCTGACTTTC.